The 27 T cell receptor beta chains presented below share a single source sample, sequenced in a study of early T cells in non-severe SARS-CoV-2 infection. MiXCR was run by TCRdb on the 5' RACE reads, yielding one entry per CDR3 protein. The data contain more than 70,000 distinct CDR3 sequences, about 12% of them singletons. The sequenced sample was whole blood. These receptors were taken from an adult who was a healthcare worker with PCR-confirmed SARS-CoV-2 infection or an uninfected control (not recorded which).

This clonotype was observed a handful of times. The V call is TRBV6-2 or TRBV6-3, the J call TRBJ2-5; D is undetermined. The CDR3 is 15 residues long. The V and J ends lost 4 bases and 4 bases respectively, with 16 bases between them. Germline loops: CDR1 MNHEY, CDR2 SVGEGT. The CDR3: CASSSGGTLRETQYF. CDR3 sequence (DNA): TGTGCCAGCAGTTCCGGTGGTACGCTACGAGAGACCCAGTACTTC.

In its sample, this clonotype was seen a few times. The chain carries TRBV4-3 and TRBJ2-1, with no clear D. In germline, CDR1 is LGHNA, CDR2 YSLEER. The germline V and J ends were trimmed by 4 bases and 5 bases, with 12 bases remaining between them. The CDR3 spans 14 residues. The CDR3 here is CASSLVQTNNEQFF. In DNA form, the CDR3 reads TGCGCCAGCAGCCTCGTTCAGACCAACAATGAGCAGTTCTTC.

This clonotype was counted only a few times. This sequence joins TRBV6-2 or TRBV6-3 and TRBJ1-3; D is uncertain. Trimming removed 7 bases at V and 0 bases at J, with 10 bases between. This CDR3 has 14 amino acids. CDR1 and CDR2 from the germline V gene are MNHEY and SVGEGT. The CDR3 nucleotides are TGTGCCAGCAACCTGGGATTCTCTGGAAACACCATATATTTT. This encodes CASNLGFSGNTIYF.

This clonotype was picked up a small number of times. The chain has TRBV30 and TRBJ2-3; 7 bases line up with TRBD1. The CDR3 extends over 15 amino acids. From germline, CDR1 is GTSNPN and CDR2 SVGIG (reference sequence). V trimming: 3 bases; J trimming: 2 bases; junction bases outside the gene matches: 8. Here the CDR3 reads CAWSDLGQLTDTQYF. The CDR3, as DNA: TGTGCCTGGAGCGATCTGGGACAGCTCACAGATACGCAGTATTTT.

The V gene is TRBV18, the J gene TRBJ2-7; D unclear. Germline CDR1 is KGHSH and CDR2 is LQKENI. With 1 base removed from V and 1 base from J, the gap between germline ends came to 17 bases. The CDR3 runs to 17 residues. The CDR3 reads CASSPQRRRQGSYEQYF. The CDR3 region has the DNA TGTGCCAGCTCACCACAGAGGCGGCGGCAAGGGTCCTACGAGCAGTACTTC.

This clonotype turned up a few times. The CDR3: CASSLTDARLYGYTF. The CDR3 DNA follows: TGTGCCAGCAGCCTTACCGATGCCAGGTTATATGGCTACACCTTC. The rearrangement uses TRBV14 and TRBJ1-2; D is unresolved. V lost 4 bases to trimming and J lost 5 bases, with 17 bases between them. The CDR3 has 15 residues. Germline loops: CDR1 SGHDN, CDR2 FVKESK.

The sample holds a few counts of this clonotype. The chain carries TRBV7-2 and TRBJ1-2; D ambiguous. V was cut by 6 bases and J by 4 bases, with 12 bases left in between. This CDR3 region has 13 residues. The germline V gene encodes CDR1 SGHTA and CDR2 FQGNSA. This CDR3 is CASSSDGIYGYTF. The CDR3 nucleotides are TGTGCCAGCAGTTCCGACGGAATCTATGGCTACACCTTC.

V usage is TRBV5-4 and J usage is TRBJ2-3; 7 nucleotides align to TRBD1. J was trimmed by 0 bases and V by 4 bases; bases with no gene match: 8. The germline V gene has CDR1 SGHNT and CDR2 YYREEE (reference sequence). The CDR3 covers 16 residues. In nucleotides, the CDR3 is TGTGCCAGCAGCAAGGGGACAGCCACTAGCACAGATACGCAGTATTTT. This codes for CASSKGTATSTDTQYF.

This clonotype was recorded many times. V is TRBV12-3 or TRBV12-4 and J is TRBJ2-1; TRBD1 matches 8 bases. V trimming: 6 bases; J trimming: 2 bases; junction bases outside the gene matches: 18. The CDR3 is 19 amino acids. For the CDR3, the DNA is TGTGCCAGCAGCGGCCCCGACAGGGGCTTAGAAAAACCCTACAATGAGCAGTTCTTC. Translated: CASSGPDRGLEKPYNEQFF.

This rearrangement joins TRBV11-2 to TRBJ2-4; 7 bases fit TRBD2. There are 16 residues in the CDR3. V lost 5 bases, J lost 9 bases, and 16 bases stayed unmatched. Germline V lookup: CDR1 SGHAT, CDR2 FQNNGV. The CDR3 coding sequence is TGTGCCAGCAGCGGAATGACTTGGGAGGGAGGTAGCATTCAGTACTTC. Amino acids: CASSGMTWEGGSIQYF.

This clonotype was detected ten times or more. The chain joins TRBV20-1 to TRBJ2-7, with TRBD2 matching over 7 bases. V lost 6 bases, J lost 2 bases, and 10 bases stayed unmatched. This CDR3 comprises 14 residues. Looked up from germline, CDR1 is DFQATT and CDR2 is SNEGSKA (reference sequence). In DNA, the CDR3 is TGCAGTGCCCAGACCTCTAGCGGCACCTACGAGCAGTACTTC. It translates to CSAQTSSGTYEQYF.

In this sample, this clonotype turned up many times. The chain recombines TRBV5-1 with TRBJ1-6; the D is unclear. CDR3 length: 15 residues. CDR1 and CDR2 from the germline V gene are SGHRS and YFSETQ. The V end lost 5 bases, the J end lost 0 bases, and 9 bases lay between the germline ends. CDR3 amino acids: CASSQRDSYNSPLHF. The CDR3 coding sequence is TGCGCCAGCAGTCAGCGGGACTCCTATAATTCACCCCTCCACTTT. Full variable domain (remainder filled in from reference TRBV5-1 and TRBJ1-6): KAGVTQTPRYLIKTRGQQVTLSCSPISGHRSVSWYQQTPGQGLQFLFEYFSETQRNKGNFPGRFSGRQFSNSRSEMNVSTLELGDSALYLCASSQRDSYNSPLHFGNGTRLTVT.

This clonotype was recorded a few times. The chain combines TRBV3-1 with TRBJ2-5; TRBD1 aligns across 7 bases. V lost 8 bases, J lost 2 bases, and 11 bases stayed unmatched. The CDR3 consists of 15 residues. Germline V gene lookup returns CDR1 LGHDT and CDR2 YNNKEL (reference sequence). The CDR3 here is CASGNPRTGQETQYF. DNA for the CDR3: TGTGCCAGCGGCAACCCTCGGACAGGACAAGAGACCCAGTACTTC.

This clonotype was counted a single time. A much larger clone sits a single nucleotide away, making a read error possible. The chain links TRBV3-1 to TRBJ1-6; 7 bases match TRBD1. The CDR3 has 15 amino acids. Per the germline V gene, CDR1 is LGHDT and CDR2 is YNNKEL (reference sequence). With V trimmed by 4 bases and J by 2 bases, 2 bases remained unmatched. The CDR3 loop reads CASSRGQAYNSPLHF. DNA of the CDR3: TGTGCCAGCAGCCGCGGACAGGCCTATAATTCACCCCTCCACTTT.

This clonotype has at least ten counts. This CDR3 is CASSFPRGVGGGYTF. CDR3 sequence (DNA): TGTGCCAGCAGCTTCCCCCGAGGGGTAGGAGGCGGCTACACCTTC. The chain has TRBV7-9 and TRBJ1-2; maybe TRBD1 (5 bases). The germline V and J ends were trimmed by 3 bases and 8 bases, with 19 bases remaining between them. The CDR3 extends over 15 amino acids. Germline loops: CDR1 SEHNR, CDR2 FQNEAQ (reference sequence).

In regard to this clonotype: Its ends do not fully match the called genes, so a read error is possible. The CDR3 protein is CVSSETGGSYNEQFF. CDR3 nucleotide sequence: TGTGTCAGCAGTGAAACCGGGGGCTCCTACAATGAGCAGTTCTTC. The V and J genes are TRBV2 and TRBJ2-1, with D possibly matching TRBD2 (6 bases). CDR1 and CDR2 (germline): SNHLY, FYNNEI. The CDR3 length is 15 residues.

At least ten counts were recorded for this clonotype. The rearrangement links TRBV12-3 or TRBV12-4 to TRBJ2-1; the match to TRBD2 covers 7 bases. This CDR3 contains 13 residues. With 5 bases clipped from V and 10 bases from J, the junction kept 8 bases outside the gene matches. The CDR3 protein is CASSEWEGREQFF. The DNA for the CDR3 is TGTGCCAGCAGTGAATGGGAGGGTCGGGAGCAGTTCTTC.

This clonotype has only a few counts. The CDR3 sequence: CASSYTRAGSQETQYF. In DNA, the CDR3 is TGTGCCAGCAGTTACACTCGGGCCGGTTCCCAAGAGACCCAGTACTTC. The gene calls are TRBV6-5 and TRBJ2-5, with D unresolved. The CDR3 length is 16 residues. The V end was cut by 2 bases, the J end by 1 base, with 14 bases between. The germline gives CDR1 MNHEY, CDR2 SVGAGI.

This clonotype was picked up many times. The V call is TRBV5-1, the J call TRBJ2-3, with no clear D. CDR1 and CDR2 from the germline V gene are SGHRS and YFSETQ. Between the trimmed V and J ends, which lost 0 bases and 4 bases, there was a span of 9 bases. The length of the CDR3 is 14 residues. CDR3 sequence (DNA): TGCGCCAGCAGCTTGGATCCGTCCCCAGATACGCAGTATTTT. Translating gives CASSLDPSPDTQYF.

This clonotype was counted many times. The rearrangement links TRBV27 to TRBJ2-1; the D gene is possibly TRBD2 (6 bases). The V gene's germline CDR1 is MNHEY and CDR2 SMNVEV (reference sequence). Trimming took 6 bases from V and 4 from J, leaving 19 bases between them. The CDR3 sequence is 16 residues long. The CDR3 loop is CASRRGTSPLYNEQFF. CDR3 in DNA: TGTGCCAGCAGACGGGGGACCTCCCCTTTATACAATGAGCAGTTCTTC.

This clonotype came up many times. The chain employs TRBV7-9 and TRBJ1-2; D unclear. CDR1 is SEHNR and CDR2 is FQNEAQ in the germline V gene (reference sequence). The CDR3 is made up of 14 amino acids. The V gene lost 5 bases and the J gene lost 2 bases, with 12 bases spanning the gap. CDR3: CASSPAGINYGYTF. The CDR3 DNA is TGTGCCAGCAGCCCCGCCGGGATCAACTATGGCTACACCTTC.

Only a few counts were recorded for this clonotype. The genes are TRBV7-8 and TRBJ2-5; 10 bases line up with TRBD2. V lost 7 bases to trimming and J lost 5 bases; unmatched junction nucleotides: 10. CDR1 is SGHVS, CDR2 FQNEAQ, per germline. The CDR3 sequence is 15 residues long. The CDR3 region has the DNA TGTGCCAGCACTCCTCGGCTAGCGGGAGAGGAGACCCAGTACTTC. As protein: CASTPRLAGEETQYF.

This CDR3 reads CASSPQGIYGYTF. CDR3 nucleotides: TGTGCCAGTAGTCCACAGGGCATCTATGGCTACACCTTC. The chain is built from TRBV19 and TRBJ1-2, with D tentatively TRBD1 (6 bases). CDR3 size: 13 residues. V gave up 5 bases and J gave up 4 bases, with 11 bases separating them. CDR1 LNHDA and CDR2 SQIVND come from the germline V gene (reference sequence).

This sequence joins TRBV7-2 and TRBJ2-7, with D possibly TRBD1 on 5 matching bases. This CDR3 is 15 amino acids long. Germline V gene data show CDR1 as SGHTA and CDR2 as FQGNSA. The V end was cut by 0 bases, the J end by 3 bases, with 12 bases between. The CDR3 DNA reads as TGTGCCAGCAGCTTAGCACCAGGGTGGGTCTACGAGCAGTACTTC. Protein sequence: CASSLAPGWVYEQYF.

In this sample, this clonotype turned up a few times. The chain links TRBV6-5 to TRBJ1-1, with D hard to call. V lost 0 bases to trimming and J lost 11 bases, with 10 bases between them. CDR1 MNHEY and CDR2 SVGAGI come from the germline V gene. The CDR3 runs 12 residues. DNA for the CDR3: TGTGCCAGCAGTTACTCCACAAGTAAGGCTTTCTTT. It specifies CASSYSTSKAFF.

The chain's CDR3 is CASSEARFRTTKREEQFF. Here the CDR3 DNA reads TGTGCCAGCAGTGAAGCGAGATTTCGGACTACTAAAAGAGAAGAGCAGTTCTTC. The rearrangement links TRBV6-1 to TRBJ2-1; a possible D gene is TRBD2 (6 bases). This CDR3 comprises 18 residues. The germline gives CDR1 MNHNS, CDR2 SASEGT. Trimming shortened V by 0 bases and J by 10 bases, and 25 bases separated the two germline ends.

In its sample, this clonotype was seen many times. The chain carries TRBV5-4 and TRBJ2-1; perhaps TRBD2 as D (5 bases). Deletions cut 4 bases from V and 6 bases from J, with 17 bases between. CDR3 size: 15 residues. Germline V gene data show CDR1 as SGHNT and CDR2 as YYREEE (reference sequence). CDR3 DNA sequence: TGTGCCAGCAGCCGTCCGGAGGCCCTAGTCAATGAGCAGTTCTTC. Protein: CASSRPEALVNEQFF.